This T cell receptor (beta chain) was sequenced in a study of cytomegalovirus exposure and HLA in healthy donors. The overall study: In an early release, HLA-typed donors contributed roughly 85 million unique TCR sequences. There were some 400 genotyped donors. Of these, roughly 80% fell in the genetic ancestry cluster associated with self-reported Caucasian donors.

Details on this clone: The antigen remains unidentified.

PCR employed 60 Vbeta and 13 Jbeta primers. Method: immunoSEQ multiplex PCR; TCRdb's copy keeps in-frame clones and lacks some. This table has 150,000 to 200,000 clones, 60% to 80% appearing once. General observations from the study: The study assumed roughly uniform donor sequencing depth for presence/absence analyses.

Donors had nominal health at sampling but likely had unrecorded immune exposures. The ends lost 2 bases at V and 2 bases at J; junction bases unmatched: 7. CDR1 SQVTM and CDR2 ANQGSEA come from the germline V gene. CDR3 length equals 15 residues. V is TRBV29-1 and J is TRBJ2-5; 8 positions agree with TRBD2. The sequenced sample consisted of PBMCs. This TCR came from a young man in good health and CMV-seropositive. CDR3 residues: CSVEPAGVLQETQYF. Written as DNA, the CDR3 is TGCAGCGTTGAACCAGCGGGGGTGCTTCAAGAGACCCAGTACTTC.